The table lists the clone carrying this TCR beta chain with a few counts. Different DNA sequences within this sample yield the same CDR3. Original handling: Scientists estimated how many nucleated cells there were by amplifying reference gene primers. The method was immunoSEQ multiplex PCR; TCRdb's version includes in-frame clones alone and lacks a portion of them. That table gives V, J and clone size, and the DNA gave D and trimming. The data contain some 150,000 clones, around 81% of them singletons. V lost 1 base and J lost 1; bases outside the gene matches: 1. The CDR3 is made up of 14 amino acids. CDR1 and CDR2 from the germline V gene are SGHRS and YFSETQ. This specimen comes from a study of blood T cell repertoires in COVID-19. Study-wide context: The samples span acute and convalescent COVID-19 from the United States, Italy and Spain.

The origin of this receptor is a woman aged 55 to 70 with active or convalescent COVID-19. The sequencing sample was made of peripheral blood. This rearrangement joins TRBV5-1 to TRBJ2-5; 7 bases are shared with TRBD2. The CDR3 reads CASSLSSGQETQYF. The CDR3 DNA sequence: TGCGCCAGCAGCTTGTCTAGCGGCCAAGAGACCCAGTACTTC.